This TCR beta chain is drawn from a study of cytomegalovirus exposure and HLA in healthy donors. General study findings and limits: Likely technical artifact: a cluster of highly shared sequence variants. About 90% or about 30% of the time was how often most TCR beta V segments were productive, according to an earlier analysis.

This CDR3 is built from 15 residues. V was cut by 5 bases and J by 1 base, with 14 bases left in between. Germline V lookup: CDR1 LNHDA, CDR2 SQIVND (reference sequence). On this clone itself: What it recognizes is unknown.

A multiplex PCR was run with 60 Vbeta primers and 13 Jbeta primers. Here immunoSEQ multiplex PCR was the method, and the copy in TCRdb shows in-frame clones only, minus some. The table lists around 180,000 clones, about 83% of them singletons. At the time of sampling, donors were nominally healthy, though unrecorded immune exposures were likely. The sample was PBMCs. This receptor was taken from a girl between 10 and 17 years old in good health and CMV-seropositive. The gene calls are TRBV19 and TRBJ1-1; D is unresolved. The CDR3: CASSPGRAPNTEAFF. DNA for the CDR3: TGTGCCAGTAGTCCAGGTCGAGCCCCGAACACTGAAGCTTTCTTT.